Listed below are T cell receptor beta chains from one sample, sequenced in a study of control samples from healthy donors and cancer patients. The data were produced by immunoSEQ multiplex PCR, yet TCRdb's version contains in-frame clones alone and is incomplete. Counted here are about 28,000 clones, roughly 91% occurring once; the ten biggest clones make up less than 15%. Sequencing was carried out using PBMCs. The receptors originated from a man in his fifties or sixties with lung cancer. Each CDR3 is given with its conserved first and last residue. The D gene is left open where the match is weak. A row's size may be missing; if present it is once, few, many or a size class.

length: 15
size: few
D: -
J: TRBJ1-6
V: TRBV1
CDR3: CTSSHAGTGNSPLHF
DNA: TGCACCAGCAGCCACGCCGGGACAGGAAATTCACCCCTCCACTTT

length: 17
size: -
D: -
J: TRBJ2-1
V: TRBV21-1
CDR3: CASSKYAAPSSYNEQFF
DNA: TGTGCCAGCAGCAAATACGCTGCGCCCAGCTCCTACAATGAGCAGTTCTTC

length: 18
size: -
D: -
J: TRBJ1-2
V: TRBV7-2
CDR3: CASSSRALGARANYGYTF
DNA: TGTGCCAGCAGCTCCCGGGCGCTGGGGGCGAGGGCTAACTATGGCTACACCTTC

length: 14
size: -
D: -
J: TRBJ1-6
V: TRBV7-2
CDR3: CASSLAHLDSPLHF
DNA: TGTGCCAGCAGCTTAGCACACCTTGATTCACCCCTCCACTTT

length: 15
size: once
D: -
J: TRBJ1-6
V: TRBV6-5
CDR3: CASSYFGGEDRPLHF
DNA: TGTGCCAGCAGTTACTTCGGGGGCGAAGATCGGCCCCTCCACTTT

length: 13
size: -
D: -
J: TRBJ1-5
V: TRBV12-5
CDR3: CASGLVDGQPQHF
DNA: TGTGCTAGTGGTTTGGTAGACGGGCAGCCCCAGCATTTT

length: 11
size: -
D: -
J: TRBJ2-1
V: TRBV30
CDR3: CAWRGVGEQFF
DNA: TGTGCCTGGAGAGGGGTGGGTGAGCAGTTCTTC

length: 14
size: -
D: -
J: TRBJ2-5
V: TRBV9
CDR3: CASSVNSPQETQYF
DNA: TGTGCCAGCAGCGTGAATTCCCCTCAGGAGACCCAGTACTTC

length: 15
size: -
D: -
J: TRBJ1-5
V: TRBV18
CDR3: CASSPRSGRIQPQHF
DNA: TGTGCCAGCTCCCCGAGGTCGGGGCGGATTCAGCCCCAGCATTTT

length: 14
size: -
D: TRBD1
J: TRBJ1-5
V: TRBV19
CDR3: CATISGQGDQPQHF
DNA: TGTGCCACCATATCGGGACAGGGTGATCAGCCCCAGCATTTT

length: 13
size: few
D: -
J: TRBJ1-2
V: TRBV19
CDR3: CASSLGGPYGYTF
DNA: TGTGCCAGTAGTCTCGGCGGGCCCTATGGCTACACCTTC

length: 13
size: -
D: -
J: TRBJ2-5
V: TRBV6-5
CDR3: CASRGGPRGTQYF
DNA: TGTGCCAGCAGGGGGGGACCTAGGGGGACCCAGTACTTC

length: 16
size: once
D: -
J: TRBJ2-2
V: TRBV13
CDR3: CASKERGPGSTGELFF
DNA: TGTGCCAGCAAAGAACGGGGACCCGGTTCGACCGGGGAGCTGTTTTTT

length: 14
size: few
D: -
J: TRBJ1-6
V: TRBV19
CDR3: CASSDRPLDPPLHF
DNA: TGTGCCAGTAGTGACAGACCCTTGGATCCGCCCCTCCACTTT

length: 12
size: -
D: -
J: TRBJ2-4
V: TRBV24-1
CDR3: CATSVGGNIQYF
DNA: TGTGCCACCAGTGTAGGGGGAAACATTCAGTACTTC

length: 16
size: -
D: -
J: TRBJ1-1
V: TRBV6-6
CDR3: CASSYSTMGEVAEAFF
DNA: TGTGCCAGCAGTTACTCGACGATGGGTGAGGTCGCTGAAGCTTTCTTT

length: 12
size: -
D: -
J: TRBJ2-2
V: TRBV9
CDR3: CASSVYPGELFF
DNA: TGTGCCAGCAGCGTATACCCCGGGGAGCTGTTTTTT

length: 16
size: -
D: -
J: TRBJ1-4
V: TRBV3-1/TRBV3-2
CDR3: CASSQDRMGDWEKLFF
DNA: TGTGCCAGCAGCCAAGATCGCATGGGGGATTGGGAAAAACTGTTTTTT

length: 13
size: -
D: TRBD1
J: TRBJ2-7
V: TRBV12-3/TRBV12-4
CDR3: CASSLDREDEQYF
DNA: TGTGCCAGCAGTTTGGACAGGGAGGACGAGCAGTACTTC

length: 16
size: once
D: -
J: TRBJ2-1
V: TRBV11-2
CDR3: CASSLGPDSSYNEQFF
DNA: TGTGCCAGCAGCTTAGGGCCCGACAGCTCCTACAATGAGCAGTTCTTC

length: 15
size: -
D: -
J: TRBJ2-2
V: TRBV10-3
CDR3: CAISDSLGVVGELFF
DNA: TGTGCCATCAGTGATAGTCTGGGGGTTGTCGGGGAGCTGTTTTTT

length: 15
size: -
D: -
J: TRBJ2-6
V: TRBV24-1
CDR3: CATAKGGTGANVLTF
DNA: TGTGCCACCGCTAAAGGGGGTACTGGGGCCAACGTCCTGACTTTC

length: 14
size: -
D: -
J: TRBJ2-2
V: TRBV19
CDR3: CASSIGFRTGELFF
DNA: TGTGCCAGTAGTATAGGATTTCGCACCGGGGAGCTGTTTTTT

length: 12
size: few
D: -
J: TRBJ1-3
V: TRBV7-3
CDR3: CASSPGGNTIYF
DNA: TGTGCCAGCAGCCCTGGAGGAAACACCATATATTTT

length: 14
size: -
D: -
J: TRBJ2-4
V: TRBV7-2
CDR3: CASSTPDRKNIQYF
DNA: TGTGCCAGCAGTACCCCAGACAGGAAAAACATTCAGTACTTC

length: 13
size: -
D: -
J: TRBJ1-2
V: TRBV19
CDR3: CASTRTEGYGYTF
DNA: TGTGCCAGTACCAGGACAGAGGGTTATGGCTACACCTTC

length: 13
size: -
D: -
J: TRBJ2-7
V: TRBV4-1
CDR3: CASSQTGSYEQYF
DNA: TGCGCCAGCAGCCAAACAGGCTCCTACGAGCAGTACTTC

length: 17
size: -
D: TRBD1
J: TRBJ1-2
V: TRBV27
CDR3: CASIPRADRESSDGYTF
DNA: TGTGCCAGCATCCCAAGGGCCGACAGGGAGTCATCCGACGGCTACACCTTC

length: 11
size: -
D: -
J: TRBJ2-2
V: TRBV29-1
CDR3: CSARDTGELFF
DNA: TGCAGCGCGCGAGACACCGGGGAGCTGTTTTTT

length: 15
size: -
D: -
J: TRBJ2-2
V: TRBV5-4
CDR3: CASSLAGGRAGELFF
DNA: TGTGCCAGCAGCTTGGCCGGGGGAAGAGCCGGGGAGCTGTTTTTT

length: 13
size: -
D: -
J: TRBJ1-4
V: TRBV7-2
CDR3: CASSSMRSEKLFF
DNA: TGTGCCAGCAGCTCCATGAGGTCAGAAAAACTGTTTTTT

length: 15
size: -
D: -
J: TRBJ1-4
V: TRBV7-2
CDR3: CASSFQGTTNEKLFF
DNA: TGTGCCAGCAGTTTCCAGGGTACAACTAATGAAAAACTGTTTTTT

length: 15
size: once
D: -
J: TRBJ1-3
V: TRBV9
CDR3: CASSVTGSSGNTIYF
DNA: TGTGCCAGCAGCGTAACAGGCTCCTCTGGAAACACCATATATTTT

length: 17
size: -
D: -
J: TRBJ2-7
V: TRBV11-2
CDR3: CASSSPRETLGTYEQYF
DNA: TGTGCCAGCAGCTCCCCGAGGGAAACCCTTGGAACCTACGAGCAGTACTTC

length: 16
size: -
D: -
J: TRBJ1-5
V: TRBV10-3
CDR3: CAISEGRAGSNQPQHF
DNA: TGTGCCATCAGTGAGGGTAGGGCAGGGAGCAATCAGCCCCAGCATTTT

length: 13
size: -
D: -
J: TRBJ1-1
V: TRBV12-3/TRBV12-4
CDR3: CASSLSWDTEAFF
DNA: TGTGCCAGCAGTTTAAGCTGGGACACTGAAGCTTTCTTT

length: 15
size: -
D: -
J: TRBJ2-1
V: TRBV9
CDR3: CASSATDDSYNEQFF
DNA: TGTGCCAGCAGCGCGACAGACGACTCCTACAATGAGCAGTTCTTC

length: 15
size: -
D: TRBD1
J: TRBJ1-1
V: TRBV6-2/TRBV6-3
CDR3: CASSDAGTGRTEAFF
DNA: TGTGCCAGCAGTGATGCCGGGACAGGTCGCACTGAAGCTTTCTTT

length: 14
size: -
D: -
J: TRBJ1-1
V: TRBV6-5
CDR3: CASSYQPRSTEAFF
DNA: TGTGCCAGCAGTTACCAGCCGAGGAGCACTGAAGCTTTCTTT

length: 13
size: -
D: TRBD1
J: TRBJ1-2
V: TRBV2
CDR3: CASSTGQGVGYTF
DNA: TGTGCCAGCAGTACTGGACAGGGGGTAGGCTACACCTTC

length: 17
size: -
D: TRBD2
J: TRBJ2-2
V: TRBV3-1/TRBV3-2
CDR3: CASSQLGLASNTGELFF
DNA: TGTGCCAGCAGCCAACTCGGACTAGCTTCGAACACCGGGGAGCTGTTTTTT

length: 14
size: -
D: -
J: TRBJ1-4
V: TRBV15
CDR3: CATSRDIGEEKLFF
DNA: TGTGCCACCAGCAGAGATATAGGAGAAGAAAAACTGTTTTTT

length: 13
size: once
D: -
J: TRBJ2-3
V: TRBV5-1
CDR3: CASGYRSTDTQYF
DNA: TGCGCCAGTGGGTACCGCAGCACAGATACGCAGTATTTT

length: 14
size: -
D: -
J: TRBJ1-2
V: TRBV19
CDR3: CASSDVRSYYGYTF
DNA: TGTGCCAGTAGTGATGTCAGAAGCTACTATGGCTACACCTTC

length: 15
size: -
D: -
J: TRBJ1-4
V: TRBV7-2
CDR3: CASSLDRVSNEKLFF
DNA: TGTGCCAGCAGCTTAGACAGAGTCTCTAATGAAAAACTGTTTTTT

length: 14
size: -
D: -
J: TRBJ1-1
V: TRBV6-5
CDR3: CASTSGTEQTEAFF
DNA: TGTGCCAGCACATCCGGGACCGAACAGACTGAAGCTTTCTTT

length: 13
size: -
D: TRBD1
J: TRBJ1-1
V: TRBV5-5
CDR3: CASSWTGGTEAFF
DNA: TGTGCCAGCAGCTGGACAGGGGGCACTGAAGCTTTCTTT

length: 17
size: -
D: -
J: TRBJ2-4
V: TRBV4-1
CDR3: CASSPDFLLRRGNIQYF
DNA: TGCGCCAGCAGCCCAGACTTCCTGCTCAGGCGAGGAAACATTCAGTACTTC

length: 14
size: -
D: -
J: TRBJ1-6
V: TRBV13
CDR3: CASSLPSGDSPLHF
DNA: TGTGCCAGCAGCTTACCCTCAGGGGATTCACCCCTCCACTTT

length: 19
size: -
D: TRBD2
J: TRBJ2-2
V: TRBV27
CDR3: CASSPRQRGLSINTGELFF
DNA: TGTGCCAGCAGTCCCCGCCAGCGGGGGTTGAGCATTAACACCGGGGAGCTGTTTTTT

length: 14
size: -
D: TRBD1
J: TRBJ1-2
V: TRBV19
CDR3: CASSTGQGELGYTF
DNA: TGTGCCAGTAGTACTGGACAGGGGGAACTTGGCTACACCTTC

length: 11
size: -
D: -
J: TRBJ1-5
V: TRBV28
CDR3: CASRGNQPQHF
DNA: TGTGCCAGCAGGGGTAATCAGCCCCAGCATTTT

length: 15
size: -
D: -
J: TRBJ2-1
V: TRBV7-9
CDR3: CASSLVGTPYNEQFF
DNA: TGTGCCAGCAGCTTAGTCGGGACTCCCTACAATGAGCAGTTCTTC

length: 12
size: -
D: -
J: TRBJ1-2
V: TRBV19
CDR3: CASGSSTREYTF
DNA: TGTGCCAGCGGTAGTAGTACAAGGGAATACACCTTC

length: 15
size: -
D: TRBD2
J: TRBJ2-5
V: TRBV11-2
CDR3: CASSLAAGGQETQYF
DNA: TGTGCCAGCAGCTTAGCAGCGGGGGGGCAAGAGACCCAGTACTTC

length: 13
size: -
D: -
J: TRBJ2-5
V: TRBV7-2
CDR3: CASSFLSQETQYF
DNA: TGTGCCAGCAGCTTTCTGAGCCAAGAGACCCAGTACTTC

length: 16
size: -
D: TRBD2
J: TRBJ2-3
V: TRBV7-2
CDR3: CASSFLAGATTDTQYF
DNA: TGTGCCAGCAGCTTTCTAGCGGGGGCCACCACAGATACGCAGTATTTT

length: 15
size: -
D: TRBD2
J: TRBJ2-1
V: TRBV9
CDR3: CASSSQAGGPGEQFF
DNA: TGTGCCAGCAGCTCTCAAGCGGGGGGGCCAGGGGAGCAGTTCTTC

length: 13
size: -
D: TRBD1
J: TRBJ2-4
V: TRBV19
CDR3: CASSPQGADIQYF
DNA: TGTGCCAGTAGTCCACAGGGGGCAGACATTCAGTACTTC